This T cell receptor beta chain stems from a study of blood T cells in healthy people across ages. Donation came from healthy Caucasian individuals in Russia who were aged 6 to 90. Notes on this clonotype: No antigen is known for it.

The study's findings and limits: Versus aged donors, long-lived donors had higher diversity and more naive CD4+ cells. The CMV status of each donor remained undetermined, and this could have confounded shifts in expanded clonotypes. In these data, TCR beta diversity tracked strongly with naive T cell percentage.

It was with a sample-barcoded 5' primer and a J-beta primer mix that a second PCR of about 6 to 12 cycles was run. TCRdb re-analysed the 5' RACE reads in MiXCR, keeping a single row per CDR3 protein. The sample consists of around 620,000 distinct CDR3 sequences, approximately 25% of them appearing once. The sequence was obtained from a woman in her sixties or seventies in good health. Input material: blood.

The CDR3 coding sequence is TGCGCCAGCAGCCAAGATAGGGGGGGGTATCAGCCCCAGCATTTT. As protein: CASSQDRGGYQPQHF. The chain is built from TRBV4-3 and TRBJ1-5; perhaps TRBD1 as D (6 bases). CDR1 is LGHNA, CDR2 YSLEER, per germline. V lost 0 bases and J lost 5, with 11 bases in between. The CDR3 length is 15 residues.